This TCR beta chain was observed in a study of PD-1 blockade in classical Hodgkin lymphoma. Overall study results and limits: Complete responders had baseline diversity similar to newly diagnosed patients. At C4D1, TCR diversity had climbed significantly for CD4+ cells, though not for CD8+ cells.

Trimming took off 7 bases at V and 5 bases at J, with 11 bases between the two ends. The CDR3 runs to 12 residues. CDR1 and CDR2 from the germline V gene are LNHDA and SQIVND (reference sequence). In every patient, relapse followed autologous stem cell transplantation, while exposure to brentuximab vedotin differed. The protocol was immunoSEQ multiplex PCR, while the TCRdb copy is restricted to in-frame clones and leaves out a portion. The sample consists of around 36,000 clones, about 87% of them appearing once. Of note for this clone: What it binds is unknown.

This receptor was obtained from a human donor with classical Hodgkin lymphoma. This sample comprised peripheral blood mononuclear cells (PBMCs), obtained at baseline. The chain employs TRBV19 and TRBJ1-1, with D uncertain. CDR3 sequence reads: CASTRYGTEAFF. The CDR3 coding sequence is TGTGCCAGTACCCGTTATGGGACTGAAGCTTTCTTT.